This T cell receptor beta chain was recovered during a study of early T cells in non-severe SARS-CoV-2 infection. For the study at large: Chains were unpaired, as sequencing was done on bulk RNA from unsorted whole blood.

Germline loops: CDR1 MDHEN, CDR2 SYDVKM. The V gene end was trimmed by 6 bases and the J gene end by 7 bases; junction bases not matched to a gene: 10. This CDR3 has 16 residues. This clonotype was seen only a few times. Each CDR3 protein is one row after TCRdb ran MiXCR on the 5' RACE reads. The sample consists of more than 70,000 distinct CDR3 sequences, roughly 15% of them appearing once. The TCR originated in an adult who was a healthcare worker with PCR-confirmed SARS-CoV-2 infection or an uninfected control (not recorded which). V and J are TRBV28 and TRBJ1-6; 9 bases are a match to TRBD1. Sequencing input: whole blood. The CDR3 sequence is CASSSGGGQGNSPLHF. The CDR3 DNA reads TGTGCCAGCAGCTCAGGTGGCGGACAGGGGAATTCACCCCTCCACTTT.